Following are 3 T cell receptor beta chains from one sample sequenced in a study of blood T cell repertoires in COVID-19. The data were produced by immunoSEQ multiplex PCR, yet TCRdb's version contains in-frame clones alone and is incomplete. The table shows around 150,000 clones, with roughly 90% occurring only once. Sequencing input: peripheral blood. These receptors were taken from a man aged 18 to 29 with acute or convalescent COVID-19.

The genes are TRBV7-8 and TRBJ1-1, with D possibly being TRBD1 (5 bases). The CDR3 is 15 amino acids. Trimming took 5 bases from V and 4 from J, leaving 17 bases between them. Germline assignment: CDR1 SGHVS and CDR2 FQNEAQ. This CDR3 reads CASSPWPGVGTEAFF. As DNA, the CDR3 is TGTGCCAGCAGCCCCTGGCCGGGGGTAGGCACTGAAGCTTTCTTT.

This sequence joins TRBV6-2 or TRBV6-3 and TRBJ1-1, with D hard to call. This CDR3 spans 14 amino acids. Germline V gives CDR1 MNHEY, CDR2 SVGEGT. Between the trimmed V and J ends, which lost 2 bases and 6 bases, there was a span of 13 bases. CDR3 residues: CASSYQAGDSEAFF. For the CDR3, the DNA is TGTGCCAGCAGTTACCAAGCCGGGGATTCTGAAGCTTTCTTT.

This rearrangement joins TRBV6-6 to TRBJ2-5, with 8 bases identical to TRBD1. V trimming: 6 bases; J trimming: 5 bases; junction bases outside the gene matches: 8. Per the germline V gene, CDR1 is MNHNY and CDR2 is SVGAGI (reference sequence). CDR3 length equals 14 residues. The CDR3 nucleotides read TGTGCCAGCAGCTCCCCGGACAGGGATGAGACCCAGTACTTC. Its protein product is CASSSPDRDETQYF.